The entry that follows covers one T cell receptor beta chain sequence. Per the original data handling: Researchers report that nucleated cell counts were estimated from reference gene primer amplification. TCRdb's copy holds only in-frame clones and misses some; the assay was immunoSEQ multiplex PCR. V and J calls and clone size come straight from that table; D and trimming were deduced from the DNA. Found here are 100,000 to 150,000 clones, roughly 82% of them singletons; the top ten hold over 4.5%. Unmatched junction bases numbered 9, after V lost 6 bases and J lost 5 bases. In germline, CDR1 is ENHRY, CDR2 SYGVKD. CDR3 size: 15 residues. The data belong to a study of blood T cell repertoires in COVID-19. Looking at the study overall: Acute-phase and convalescent COVID-19 samples originated in the United States, Italy and Spain. T cells, B-cell-depleted T cells, or PBMCs supplied cDNA or gDNA.

The sequence came from a human donor in a cohort sampled during active COVID-19. This rearrangement joins TRBV10-3 to TRBJ2-5; 10 bases align to TRBD2. Input material: peripheral blood. CDR3 region: CAISHGLADRETQYF. CDR3 nucleotides: TGTGCCATCAGCCATGGACTAGCGGATCGGGAGACCCAGTACTTC.